The clone carrying this TCR beta chain was seen a single time. The antigen is undetermined. This sample was taken from a study of T cell repertoires in cytomegalovirus infection. Study as a whole: Well-studied HLA-B-restricted CMV epitopes were used in the study alongside recently identified HLA-C-restricted ones. Indications came from public TCR beta signatures; they pointed to CMV infection and to a matching HLA type. Findings of the study overall: Summed public TCR beta family frequency identified CMV carriers bearing the relevant HLA.

MiXCR, applied by TCRdb to the reads, yields one record per CDR3 protein. This sample yields some 700,000 distinct CDR3 sequences, of which around 35% are seen a single time; 15% to 20% belongs to the top ten. CDR3 length equals 18 residues. Germline V gene lookup returns CDR1 KGHSH and CDR2 LQKENI. Trimming took 3 bases from V and 11 from J; bases not matched to a gene: 16. Source: cultured PBMCs, taken from culture after CMV antigen stimulation. This clonotype was sampled from a human donor in good health (CMV status not recorded). Some clones in this sample may be carry-over from other donors' samples. The chain is built from TRBV18 and TRBJ1-6, with 10 bases identical to TRBD1. CDR3 DNA sequence: TGTGCCAGCTCACCCCGGGACAGGGGATGGAAGAGTATAGCACCCCTCCACTTT. It codes for CASSPRDRGWKSIAPLHF.